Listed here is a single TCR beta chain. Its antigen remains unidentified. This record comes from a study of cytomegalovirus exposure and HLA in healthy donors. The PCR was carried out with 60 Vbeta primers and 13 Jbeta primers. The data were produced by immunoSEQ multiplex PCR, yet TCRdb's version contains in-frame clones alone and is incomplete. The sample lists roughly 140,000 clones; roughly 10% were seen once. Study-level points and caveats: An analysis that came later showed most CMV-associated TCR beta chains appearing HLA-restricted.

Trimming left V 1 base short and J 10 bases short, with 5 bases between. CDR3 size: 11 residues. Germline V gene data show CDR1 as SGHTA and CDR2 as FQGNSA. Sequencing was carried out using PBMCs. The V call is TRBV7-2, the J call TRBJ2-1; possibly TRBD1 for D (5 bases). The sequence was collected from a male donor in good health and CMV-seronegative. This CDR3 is CASSLEGEQFF. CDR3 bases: TGTGCCAGCAGCTTAGAGGGGGAGCAGTTCTTC. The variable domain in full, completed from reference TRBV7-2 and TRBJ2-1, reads GAGVSQSPSNKVTEKGKDVELRCDPISGHTALYWYRQSLGQGLEFLIYFQGNSAPDKSGLPSDRFSAERTGGSVSTLTIQRTQQEDSAVYLCASSLEGEQFFGPGTRLTVL.